This T cell receptor beta chain was profiled in a study of T cell responses to AZD1222 COVID-19 vaccine. At the level of the study: Second doses that came at about 4 or about 12 weeks were put together.

Here immunoSEQ multiplex PCR was the method, and the copy in TCRdb shows in-frame clones only, minus some. Seen here are over 150,000 clones, almost 95% observed once, and the top ten hold about 10%. V shed 1 base and J 1 base; nucleotides not matched to a gene: 4. Per germline, CDR1 LNHDA and CDR2 SQIVND (reference sequence). CDR3 length: 16 amino acids. The chain couples TRBV19 to TRBJ2-5; 9 nucleotides match TRBD1. The sequences come from peripheral blood, collected on day 0 of AZD1222 vaccination. The origin of this receptor is an adult in good health. The CDR3 spells CASSIVGQGGQETQYF. The CDR3 DNA reads TGTGCCAGTAGTATAGTGGGACAGGGTGGCCAAGAGACCCAGTACTTC.